This T cell receptor beta chain originates from a study of blood T cell repertoires in COVID-19. The germline gives CDR1 SGHRS, CDR2 YFSETQ. This CDR3 has 15 amino acids. Trimming removed 2 bases from V and 3 bases from J, with 12 bases in between. This table comes from immunoSEQ multiplex PCR, and its TCRdb copy is limited to in-frame clones, with some not included. The table lists some 240,000 clones, roughly 80% of them singletons. The rearrangement uses TRBV5-1 and TRBJ2-1; a weak D match, TRBD2 (6 bases). Material for sequencing was PBMCs or T cells enriched from blood (not recorded which). The clonotype was recovered from a man between 45 and 60 years old who had recovered from COVID-19. Here the CDR3 reads CASSLISGRYNEQFF. CDR3 nucleotides: TGCGCCAGCAGCTTAATTAGCGGCCGCTACAATGAGCAGTTCTTC.